These 2 T cell receptor beta chains originate from one sample sequenced in a study of regulatory T cells in long-lasting Graves disease. Investigators prepared the TCR beta libraries by applying iRepertoire HTBI primers and Arm-PCR of CDR3 regions. MiXCR was run by TCRdb on the multiplex PCR reads, yielding one entry per CDR3 protein. The table has roughly 450,000 distinct CDR3 sequences, approximately 23% seen once. Time point indicated: persistent/refractory GD, antithyroid drugs over 5 years with positive TRAb. Researchers made the TCR library from RNA that was extracted from PBMCs. The sequencing here drew on peripheral blood mononuclear cells (PBMCs), taken when the disease was refractory, from a patient treated with antithyroid drugs. Receptors originate from a female donor with Graves disease.

This clonotype was seen many times. The rearrangement joins TRBV7-3 to TRBJ2-5; tentatively, D is TRBD2 (6 bases). Trimming shortened V by 5 bases and J by 1 base, and 8 bases separated the two germline ends. Germline-derived CDR1 and CDR2 are SGHTA and FQGTGA. This CDR3 has 13 residues. CDR3 protein: CASSRELQETQYF. As DNA, the CDR3 is TGTGCCAGCAGCCGGGAGCTCCAAGAGACCCAGTACTTC.

This clonotype occurred a few times. This chain uses TRBV20-1 with TRBJ1-2; 7 positions agree with TRBD1. With V trimmed by 5 bases and J by 7 bases, 1 base remained unmatched. CDR3 size: 10 residues. Germline-derived CDR1 and CDR2 are DFQATT and SNEGSKA (reference sequence). The CDR3 region has the DNA TGCAGTGCTTACAGGGGTGGCTACACCTTC. Translating gives CSAYRGGYTF.